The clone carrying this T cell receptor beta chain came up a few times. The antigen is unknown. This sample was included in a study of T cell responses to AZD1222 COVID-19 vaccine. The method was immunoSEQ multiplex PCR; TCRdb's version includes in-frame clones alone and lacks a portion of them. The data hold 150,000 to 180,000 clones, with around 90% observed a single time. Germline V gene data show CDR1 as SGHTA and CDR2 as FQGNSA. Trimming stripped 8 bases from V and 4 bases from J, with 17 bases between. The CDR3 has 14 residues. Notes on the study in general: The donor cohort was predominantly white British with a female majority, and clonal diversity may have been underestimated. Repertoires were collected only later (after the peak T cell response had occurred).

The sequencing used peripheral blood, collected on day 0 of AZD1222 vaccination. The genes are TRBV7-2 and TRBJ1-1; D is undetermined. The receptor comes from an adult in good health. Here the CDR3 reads CASSEEMIITEAFF. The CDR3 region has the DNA TGTGCCAGCTCGGAGGAAATGATAATCACTGAAGCTTTCTTT.